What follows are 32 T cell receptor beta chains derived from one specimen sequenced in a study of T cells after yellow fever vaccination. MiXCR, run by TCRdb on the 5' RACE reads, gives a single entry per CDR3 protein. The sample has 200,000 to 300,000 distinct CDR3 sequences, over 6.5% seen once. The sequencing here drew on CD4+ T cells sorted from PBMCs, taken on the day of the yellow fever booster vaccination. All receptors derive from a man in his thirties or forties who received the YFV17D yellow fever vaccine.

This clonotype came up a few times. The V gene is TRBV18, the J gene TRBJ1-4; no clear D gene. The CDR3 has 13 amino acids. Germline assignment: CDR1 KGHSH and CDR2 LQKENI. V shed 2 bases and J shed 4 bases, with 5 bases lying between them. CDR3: CASSPVVNEKLFF. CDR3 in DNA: TGTGCCAGCTCACCAGTGGTTAATGAAAAACTGTTTTTT. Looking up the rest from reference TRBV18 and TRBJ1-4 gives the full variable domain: NAGVMQNPRHLVRRRGQEARLRCSPMKGHSHVYWYRQLPEEGLKFMVYLQKENIIDESGMPKERFSAEFPKEGPSILRIQQVVRGDSAAYFCASSPVVNEKLFFGSGTQLSVL.

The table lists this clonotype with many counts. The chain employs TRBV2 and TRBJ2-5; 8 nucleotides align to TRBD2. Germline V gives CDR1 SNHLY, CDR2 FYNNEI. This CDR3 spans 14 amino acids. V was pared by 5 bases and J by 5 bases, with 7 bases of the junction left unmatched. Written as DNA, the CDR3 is TGTGCCAGCAGTAAACTAGCGGATGGGGAGACCCAGTACTTC. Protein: CASSKLADGETQYF. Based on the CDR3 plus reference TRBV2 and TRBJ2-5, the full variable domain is EPEVTQTPSHQVTQMGQEVILRCVPISNHLYFYWYRQILGQKVEFLVSFYNNEISEKSEIFDDQFSVERPDGSNFTLKIRSTKLEDSAMYFCASSKLADGETQYFGPGTRLLVL.

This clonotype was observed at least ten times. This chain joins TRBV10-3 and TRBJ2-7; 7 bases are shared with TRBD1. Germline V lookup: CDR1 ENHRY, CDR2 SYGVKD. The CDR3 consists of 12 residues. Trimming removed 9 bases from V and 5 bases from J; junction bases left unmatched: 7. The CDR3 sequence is CAIQGGGDEQYF. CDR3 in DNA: TGTGCCATACAAGGGGGCGGTGACGAGCAGTACTTC.

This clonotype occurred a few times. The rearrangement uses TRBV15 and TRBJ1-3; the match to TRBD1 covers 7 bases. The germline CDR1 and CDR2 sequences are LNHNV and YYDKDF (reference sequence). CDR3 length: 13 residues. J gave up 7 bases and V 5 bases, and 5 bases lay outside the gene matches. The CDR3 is CATSVHRGNTIYF. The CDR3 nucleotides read TGTGCCACCAGCGTGCACAGGGGCAACACCATATATTTT.

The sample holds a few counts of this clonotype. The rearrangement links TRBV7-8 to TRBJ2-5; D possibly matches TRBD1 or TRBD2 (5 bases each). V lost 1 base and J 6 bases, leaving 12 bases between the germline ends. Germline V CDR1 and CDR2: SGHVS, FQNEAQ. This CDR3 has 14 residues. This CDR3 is CASSLDLRDQTQYF. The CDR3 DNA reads TGTGCCAGCAGCTTAGATCTCAGGGACCAGACCCAGTACTTC.

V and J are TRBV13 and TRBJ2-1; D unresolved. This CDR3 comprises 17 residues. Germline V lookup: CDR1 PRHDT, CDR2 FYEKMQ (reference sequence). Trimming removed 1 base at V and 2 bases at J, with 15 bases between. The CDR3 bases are TGTGCCAGCAGCTTAGCAACCCTAGTACGCACCTACAATGAGCAGTTCTTC. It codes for CASSLATLVRTYNEQFF.

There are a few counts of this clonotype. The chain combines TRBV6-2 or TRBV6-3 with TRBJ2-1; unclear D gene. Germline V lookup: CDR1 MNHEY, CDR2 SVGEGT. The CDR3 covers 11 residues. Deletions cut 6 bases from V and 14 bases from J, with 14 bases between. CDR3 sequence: CASSGPGPEFF. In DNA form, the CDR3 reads TGTGCCAGCAGCGGCCCGGGCCCTGAGTTCTTC.

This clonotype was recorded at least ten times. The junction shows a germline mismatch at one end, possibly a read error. The CDR3 is CASSLTSSYNEQFF. The CDR3 nucleotides are TGTGCCAGCAGTTTAACCAGCTCCTACAATGAGCAGTTCTTC. This chain links TRBV5-1 with TRBJ2-1; D ambiguous. CDR1 and CDR2 (germline): SGHRS, YFSETQ. This CDR3 is built from 14 residues.

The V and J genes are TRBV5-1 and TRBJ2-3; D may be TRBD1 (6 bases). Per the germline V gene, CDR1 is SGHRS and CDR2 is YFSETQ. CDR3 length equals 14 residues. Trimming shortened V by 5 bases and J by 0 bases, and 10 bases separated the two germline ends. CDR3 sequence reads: CASRDSSSTDTQYF. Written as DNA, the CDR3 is TGCGCCAGCAGGGACAGTAGTAGCACAGATACGCAGTATTTT.

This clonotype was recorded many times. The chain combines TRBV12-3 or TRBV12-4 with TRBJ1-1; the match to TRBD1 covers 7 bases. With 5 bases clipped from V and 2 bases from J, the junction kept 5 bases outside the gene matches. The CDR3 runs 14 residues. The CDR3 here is CASSTRTGNTEAFF. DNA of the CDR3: TGTGCCAGCAGTACCCGGACAGGAAACACTGAAGCTTTCTTT.

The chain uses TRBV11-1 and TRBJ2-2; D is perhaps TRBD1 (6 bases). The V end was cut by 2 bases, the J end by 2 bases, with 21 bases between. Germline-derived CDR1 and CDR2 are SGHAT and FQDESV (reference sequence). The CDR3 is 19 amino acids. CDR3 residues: CASSLSNKATGSNTGELFF. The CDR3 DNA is TGTGCCAGCAGCTTATCTAATAAGGCCACAGGGAGCAACACCGGGGAGCTGTTTTTT.

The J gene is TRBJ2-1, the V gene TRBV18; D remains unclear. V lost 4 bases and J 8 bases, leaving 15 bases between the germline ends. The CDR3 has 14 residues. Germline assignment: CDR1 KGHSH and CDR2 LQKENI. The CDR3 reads CASSRGLGGHEQFF. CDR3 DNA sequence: TGTGCCAGCTCACGGGGTCTAGGTGGCCATGAGCAGTTCTTC.

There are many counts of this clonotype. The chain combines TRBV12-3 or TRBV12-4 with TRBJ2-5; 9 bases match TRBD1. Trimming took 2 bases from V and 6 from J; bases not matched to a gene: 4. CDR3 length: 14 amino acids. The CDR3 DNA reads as TGTGCCAGCAGTTTAACAGGGGGCGTGAAGACCCAGTACTTC. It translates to CASSLTGGVKTQYF.

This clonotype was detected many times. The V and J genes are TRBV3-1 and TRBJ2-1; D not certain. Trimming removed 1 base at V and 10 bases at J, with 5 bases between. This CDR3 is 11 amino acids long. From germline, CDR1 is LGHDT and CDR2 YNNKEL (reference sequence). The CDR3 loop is CASSQAVEQFF. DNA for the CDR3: TGTGCCAGCAGCCAAGCGGTAGAGCAGTTCTTC.

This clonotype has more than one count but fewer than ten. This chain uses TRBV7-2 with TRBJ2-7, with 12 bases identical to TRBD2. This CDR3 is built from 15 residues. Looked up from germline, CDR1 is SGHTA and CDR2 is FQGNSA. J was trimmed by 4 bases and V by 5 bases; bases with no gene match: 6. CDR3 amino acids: CASSTLAGGPYEQYF. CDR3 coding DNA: TGTGCCAGCAGCACCCTAGCGGGAGGGCCTTACGAGCAGTACTTC. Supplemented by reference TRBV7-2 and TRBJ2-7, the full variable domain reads GAGVSQSPSNKVTEKGKDVELRCDPISGHTALYWYRQSLGQGLEFLIYFQGNSAPDKSGLPSDRFSAERTGGSVSTLTIQRTQQEDSAVYLCASSTLAGGPYEQYFGPGTRLTVT.

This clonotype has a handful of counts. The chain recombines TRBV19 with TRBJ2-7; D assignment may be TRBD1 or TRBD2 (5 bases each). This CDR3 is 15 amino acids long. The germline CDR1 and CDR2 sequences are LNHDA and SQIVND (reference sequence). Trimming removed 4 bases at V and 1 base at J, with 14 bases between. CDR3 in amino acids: CASSKVRGESYEQYF. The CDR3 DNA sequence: TGTGCCAGTAGTAAGGTGCGAGGGGAGTCCTACGAGCAGTACTTC.

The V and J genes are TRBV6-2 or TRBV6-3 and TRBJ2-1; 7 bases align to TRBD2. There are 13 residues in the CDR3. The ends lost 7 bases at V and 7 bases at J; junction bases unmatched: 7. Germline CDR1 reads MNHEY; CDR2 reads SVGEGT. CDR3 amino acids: CASTHPAGNEQFF. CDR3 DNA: TGTGCCAGCACCCATCCAGCGGGGAATGAGCAGTTCTTC.

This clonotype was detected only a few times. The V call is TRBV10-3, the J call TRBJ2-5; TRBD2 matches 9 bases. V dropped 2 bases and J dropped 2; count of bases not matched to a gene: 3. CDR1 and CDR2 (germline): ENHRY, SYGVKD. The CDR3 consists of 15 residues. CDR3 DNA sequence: TGTGCCATCAGTGAGCGACTAGCGGCACAAGAGACCCAGTACTTC. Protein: CAISERLAAQETQYF.

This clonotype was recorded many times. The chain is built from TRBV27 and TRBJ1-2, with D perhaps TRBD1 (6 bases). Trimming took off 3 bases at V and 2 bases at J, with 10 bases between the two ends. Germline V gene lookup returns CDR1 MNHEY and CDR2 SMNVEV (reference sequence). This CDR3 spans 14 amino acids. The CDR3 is CASSFQGTNYGYTF. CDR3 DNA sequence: TGTGCCAGCAGTTTCCAGGGGACCAACTATGGCTACACCTTC.

The CDR3 DNA reads TGTGCCAGCAGCCAAGATATAGGGACGAATTCACCCCTCCACTTT. Residues: CASSQDIGTNSPLHF. The V gene is TRBV4-2, the J gene TRBJ1-6, with a tentative D call TRBD1 (5 bases). V gave up 0 bases and J gave up 7 bases, with 10 bases separating them. CDR3 size: 15 residues. Germline V gives CDR1 LGHNA, CDR2 YNFKEQ.

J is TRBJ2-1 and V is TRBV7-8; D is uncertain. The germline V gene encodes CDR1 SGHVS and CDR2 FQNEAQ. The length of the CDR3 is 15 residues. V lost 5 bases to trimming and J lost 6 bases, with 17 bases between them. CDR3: CASSPPPGPSNEQFF. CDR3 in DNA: TGTGCCAGCAGCCCCCCCCCGGGCCCCTCCAATGAGCAGTTCTTC.

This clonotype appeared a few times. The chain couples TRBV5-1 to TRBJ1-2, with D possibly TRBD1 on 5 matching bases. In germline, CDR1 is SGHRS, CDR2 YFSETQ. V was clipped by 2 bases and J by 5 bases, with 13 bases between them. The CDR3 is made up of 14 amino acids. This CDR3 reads CASSFQGMKYGYTF. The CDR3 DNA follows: TGCGCCAGCAGCTTCCAGGGAATGAAGTATGGCTACACCTTC.

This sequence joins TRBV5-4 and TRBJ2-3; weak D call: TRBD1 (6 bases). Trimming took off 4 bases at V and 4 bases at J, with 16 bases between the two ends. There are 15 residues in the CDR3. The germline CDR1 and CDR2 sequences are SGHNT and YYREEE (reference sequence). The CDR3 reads CASSAWTVAADTQYF. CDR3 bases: TGTGCCAGCAGCGCGTGGACAGTCGCTGCAGATACGCAGTATTTT.

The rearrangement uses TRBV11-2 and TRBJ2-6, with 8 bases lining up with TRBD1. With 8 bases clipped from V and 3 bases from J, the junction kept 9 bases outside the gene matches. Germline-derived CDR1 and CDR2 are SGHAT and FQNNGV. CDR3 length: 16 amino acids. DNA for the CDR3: TGTGCCAGCCACTACAGGGGGGCGGGTGGGGCCAACGTCCTGACTTTC. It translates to CASHYRGAGGANVLTF.

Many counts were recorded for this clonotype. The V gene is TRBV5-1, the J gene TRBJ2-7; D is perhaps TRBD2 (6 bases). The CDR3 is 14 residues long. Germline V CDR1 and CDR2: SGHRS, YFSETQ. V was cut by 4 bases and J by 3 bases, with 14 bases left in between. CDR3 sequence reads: CASSAGGTNYEQYF. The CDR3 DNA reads TGCGCCAGCAGCGCCGGCGGGACCAACTACGAGCAGTACTTC.

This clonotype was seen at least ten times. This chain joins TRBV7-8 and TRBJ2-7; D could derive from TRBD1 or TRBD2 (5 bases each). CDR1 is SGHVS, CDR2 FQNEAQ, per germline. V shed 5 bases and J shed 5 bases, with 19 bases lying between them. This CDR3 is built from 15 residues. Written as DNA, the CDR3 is TGTGCCAGCAGCCCGGGGCAGGCAATGAACCACGAGCAGTACTTC. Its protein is CASSPGQAMNHEQYF.

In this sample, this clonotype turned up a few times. The CDR3 reads CASSRKQGDGYEQYF. CDR3 bases: TGTGCCAGCAGCCGGAAACAGGGGGACGGCTACGAGCAGTACTTC. The chain joins TRBV7-9 to TRBJ2-7, with 8 bases fitting TRBD1. CDR1 and CDR2 from the germline V gene are SEHNR and FQNEAQ (reference sequence). The CDR3 runs to 15 residues. Losses at the gene ends were 5 bases for V and 3 bases for J; bases not matched to a gene: 9. Filled out from reference TRBV7-9 and TRBJ2-7, the complete variable domain reads DTGVSQNPRHKITKRGQNVTFRCDPISEHNRLYWYRQTLGQGPEFLTYFQNEAQLEKSRLLSDRFSAERPKGSFSTLEIQRTEQGDSAMYLCASSRKQGDGYEQYFGPGTRLTVT.

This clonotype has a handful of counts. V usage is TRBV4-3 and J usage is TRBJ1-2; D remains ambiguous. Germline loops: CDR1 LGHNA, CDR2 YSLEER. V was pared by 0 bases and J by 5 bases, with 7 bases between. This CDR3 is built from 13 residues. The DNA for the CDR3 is TGCGCCAGCAGCCAAGATCACGGGTATGGCTACACCTTC. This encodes CASSQDHGYGYTF.

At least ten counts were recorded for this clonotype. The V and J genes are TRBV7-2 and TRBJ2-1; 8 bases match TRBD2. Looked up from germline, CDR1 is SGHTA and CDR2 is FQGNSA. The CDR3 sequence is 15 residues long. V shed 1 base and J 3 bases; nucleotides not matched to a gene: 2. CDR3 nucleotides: TGTGCCAGCAGCTTAGTAGCGGGAAACTACAATGAGCAGTTCTTC. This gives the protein CASSLVAGNYNEQFF.

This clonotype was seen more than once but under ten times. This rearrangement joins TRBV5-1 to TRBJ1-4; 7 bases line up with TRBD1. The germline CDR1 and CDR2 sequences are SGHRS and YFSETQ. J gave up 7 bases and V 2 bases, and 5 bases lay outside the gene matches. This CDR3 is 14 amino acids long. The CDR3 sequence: CASSFYGTAEKLFF. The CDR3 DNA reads TGCGCCAGCAGCTTTTACGGGACAGCTGAAAAACTGTTTTTT.

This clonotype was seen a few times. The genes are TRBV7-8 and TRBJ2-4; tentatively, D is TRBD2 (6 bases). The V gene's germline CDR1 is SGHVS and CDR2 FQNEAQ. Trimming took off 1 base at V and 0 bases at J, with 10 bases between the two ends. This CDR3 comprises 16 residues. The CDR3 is CASSLVAALAKNIQYF. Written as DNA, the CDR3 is TGTGCCAGCAGCTTAGTAGCGGCCCTAGCCAAAAACATTCAGTACTTC.

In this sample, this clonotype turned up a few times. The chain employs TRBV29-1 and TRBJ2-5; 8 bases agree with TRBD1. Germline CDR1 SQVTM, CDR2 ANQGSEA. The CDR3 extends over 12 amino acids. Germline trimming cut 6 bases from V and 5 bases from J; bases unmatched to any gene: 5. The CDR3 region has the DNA TGCAGCGTACAGGGGGTTTGGGAGACCCAGTACTTC. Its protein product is CSVQGVWETQYF.